The 24 T cell receptor beta chains below were found in one sample sequenced in a study of control samples from healthy donors and cancer patients. The method was immunoSEQ multiplex PCR; TCRdb's version includes in-frame clones alone and lacks a portion of them. Altogether 77,000 or so clones are present, 90% to 95% being singletons, with the ten largest covering more than 15%. Material: blood. The receptors shown here come from a man in his thirties or forties in good health.

The chain uses TRBV3-1 (or the pseudogene TRBV3-2) and TRBJ1-2; D is unresolved. CDR1 is LGHDT and CDR2 is YNNKEL in the germline V gene (reference sequence). The CDR3 covers 12 residues. V was trimmed by 1 base and J by 5 bases, leaving 5 bases between them. As DNA, the CDR3 is TGTGCCAGCAGCCAAGTCAAGTATGGCTACACCTTC. As protein: CASSQVKYGYTF.

The CDR3 coding sequence is TGTGCCAGCAGTCGGGACGGTTACTACGAGCAGTACTTC. The encoded protein is CASSRDGYYEQYF. This chain connects TRBV6-6 to TRBJ2-7; D possibly matches TRBD1 or TRBD2 (5 bases each). Germline assignment: CDR1 MNHNY and CDR2 SVGAGI (reference sequence). The V gene lost 5 bases and the J gene lost 3 bases, with 11 bases spanning the gap. The CDR3 contains 13 residues.

The V gene is TRBV29-1, the J gene TRBJ2-7; 9 bases are shared with TRBD2. This CDR3 spans 13 amino acids. The ends lost 4 bases at V and 3 bases at J; junction bases unmatched: 4. Germline CDR1 SQVTM, CDR2 ANQGSEA. This CDR3 reads CSVGPSGNYEQYF. CDR3 bases: TGCAGCGTTGGGCCTAGCGGGAACTACGAGCAGTACTTC.

The genes are TRBV5-4 and TRBJ2-5, with unresolved D. The germline gives CDR1 SGHNT, CDR2 YYREEE (reference sequence). The CDR3 has 14 residues. The V end was cut by 4 bases, the J end by 2 bases, with 12 bases between. The CDR3 sequence: CASSPATQQETQYF. The CDR3 DNA sequence: TGTGCCAGCAGCCCGGCGACCCAGCAAGAGACCCAGTACTTC.

This sequence joins TRBV29-1 and TRBJ2-5; unclear D gene. V was cut by 0 bases and J by 4 bases, with 6 bases left in between. Germline V lookup: CDR1 SQVTM, CDR2 ANQGSEA. The CDR3 sequence is 12 residues long. The CDR3 is CSVEDMIETQYF. The DNA for the CDR3 is TGCAGCGTTGAAGACATGATAGAGACCCAGTACTTC.

This sequence joins TRBV19 and TRBJ1-2, with a weak D call TRBD1 (5 bases). Germline-derived CDR1 and CDR2 are LNHDA and SQIVND (reference sequence). The CDR3 extends over 12 amino acids. The V end was cut by 7 bases, the J end by 4 bases, with 10 bases between. The CDR3 is CASTTARYGYTF. In nucleotides, the CDR3 is TGTGCCAGTACGACAGCCCGCTATGGCTACACCTTC. Looking up the rest from reference TRBV19 and TRBJ1-2 gives the full variable domain: DGGITQSPKYLFRKEGQNVTLSCEQNLNHDAMYWYRQDPGQGLRLIYYSQIVNDFQKGDIAEGYSVSREKKESFPLTVTSAQKNPTAFYLCASTTARYGYTFGSGTRLTVV.

The rearrangement links TRBV6-1 to TRBJ1-1; 10 positions match TRBD1. Germline V gives CDR1 MNHNS, CDR2 SASEGT. The V segment lost 3 bases and the J segment 5 bases; nucleotides outside the gene matches: 6. This CDR3 spans 15 amino acids. CDR3 nucleotide sequence: TGTGCCAGCAGTGAGCCGGGACAGGGGAGAACTGAAGCTTTCTTT. It specifies CASSEPGQGRTEAFF.

The chain links TRBV4-2 to TRBJ2-3; 10 nucleotides align to TRBD2. Germline CDR1 LGHNA, CDR2 YNFKEQ. The CDR3 runs to 16 residues. V lost 0 bases to trimming and J lost 3 bases; unmatched junction nucleotides: 3. The CDR3 protein is CASSQELAGVTDTQYF. Here the CDR3 DNA reads TGTGCCAGCAGCCAAGAGCTAGCGGGAGTGACAGATACGCAGTATTTT.

V is TRBV24-1 and J is TRBJ2-3; D remains ambiguous. The V and J ends lost 4 bases and 2 bases respectively, with 9 bases between them. The CDR3 totals 14 residues. Germline-derived CDR1 and CDR2 are KGHDR and SFDVKD. CDR3 region: CATSERQITDTQYF. CDR3 sequence (DNA): TGTGCCACCAGTGAACGGCAGATCACAGATACGCAGTATTTT.

The chain links TRBV6-5 to TRBJ1-1; TRBD1 matches at 7 bases. This CDR3 spans 15 amino acids. Germline V gene data show CDR1 as MNHEY and CDR2 as SVGAGI. J was trimmed by 4 bases and V by 6 bases; bases with no gene match: 11. The chain's CDR3 is CASRRDRDGSTEAFF. CDR3 coding DNA: TGTGCCAGCAGGAGAGACAGGGACGGGAGCACTGAAGCTTTCTTT.

In DNA form, the CDR3 reads TGTGCCAGCTCCCCAAGAGATCCCGGGCCCCGAGGGACTAATGAAAAACTGTTTTTT. Amino acid sequence: CASSPRDPGPRGTNEKLFF. V gene TRBV18 combines with J gene TRBJ1-4; D gene uncertain. This CDR3 contains 19 residues. Trimming left V 6 bases short and J 2 bases short, with 25 bases between. CDR1 and CDR2 (germline): KGHSH, LQKENI. Supplemented by reference TRBV18 and TRBJ1-4, the full variable domain reads NAGVMQNPRHLVRRRGQEARLRCSPMKGHSHVYWYRQLPEEGLKFMVYLQKENIIDESGMPKERFSAEFPKEGPSILRIQQVVRGDSAAYFCASSPRDPGPRGTNEKLFFGSGTQLSVL.

The gene calls are TRBV5-6 and TRBJ1-5; D remains ambiguous. The CDR3 is 12 residues long. With 5 bases removed from V and 3 bases from J, the gap between germline ends came to 6 bases. From germline, CDR1 is SGHDT and CDR2 YYEEEE. Written as DNA, the CDR3 is TGTGCCAGCAGTAGGGACAATCAGCCCCAGCATTTT. This translates into CASSRDNQPQHF.

Only one count was recorded for this clone. CDR3 residues: CASSIYTGGAPDNEQFF. DNA of the CDR3: TGTGCCAGCAGCATTTACACAGGGGGCGCTCCTGACAATGAGCAGTTCTTC. The J gene is TRBJ2-1, the V gene TRBV21-1; TRBD1, the table's D call, lacks a check against the DNA. TRBV21-1 is classified as a pseudogene. CDR3 size: 17 residues.

The chain carries TRBV28 and TRBJ1-4, with a possible D match to TRBD1 (5 bases). This CDR3 contains 15 residues. Germline CDR1 and CDR2: MDHEN and SYDVKM. V was clipped by 6 bases and J by 6 bases, with 17 bases between them. CDR3 nucleotide sequence: TGTGCCAGCAGGCTCCTGGCCAGGGACTATGAAAAACTGTTTTTT. This codes for CASRLLARDYEKLFF. Using reference TRBV28 and TRBJ1-4 for the parts outside the CDR3, the full variable domain is DVKVTQSSRYLVKRTGEKVFLECVQDMDHENMFWYRQDPGLGLRLIYFSYDVKMKEKGDIPEGYSVSREKKERFSLILESASTNQTSMYLCASRLLARDYEKLFFGSGTQLSVL.

DNA of the CDR3: TGTGCCAGCAGCCAAGAGGGCTCTGGGGCCAACGTCCTGACTTTC. Amino acids: CASSQEGSGANVLTF. The V gene is TRBV3-1 (or the pseudogene TRBV3-2), the J gene TRBJ2-6; no reliable D call. The CDR3 totals 15 residues. Germline-derived CDR1 and CDR2 are LGHDT and YNNKEL (reference sequence). V was pared by 0 bases and J by 0 bases, with 3 bases between.

J is TRBJ1-5 and V is TRBV7-2, with TRBD1 as a possible D gene (5 bases). The germline V gene has CDR1 SGHTA and CDR2 FQGNSA. V was clipped by 1 base and J by 3 bases, with 10 bases between them. This CDR3 comprises 15 residues. CDR3 loop: CASSLGGGINQPQHF. The CDR3 DNA follows: TGTGCCAGCAGCTTAGGGGGGGGGATCAATCAGCCCCAGCATTTT.

The V gene is TRBV5-1, the J gene TRBJ2-7; 8 bases are a match to TRBD1. Germline loops: CDR1 SGHRS, CDR2 YFSETQ. This CDR3 is 16 amino acids long. The junction had 12 bases not matched to a gene; V was cut back by 1 base and J by 6 bases. CDR3 sequence: CASSLFTIGQGPEQYF. The CDR3 DNA is TGCGCCAGCAGCTTGTTTACCATTGGACAGGGTCCCGAGCAGTACTTC.

This chain uses TRBV7-9 with TRBJ1-2, with 7 bases that match TRBD1. Losses at the gene ends were 1 base for V and 4 bases for J; bases not matched to a gene: 3. CDR1 SEHNR and CDR2 FQNEAQ come from the germline V gene (reference sequence). The length of the CDR3 is 14 residues. This chain's CDR3 is CASSLGQGSYGYTF. For the CDR3, the DNA is TGTGCCAGCAGCTTAGGACAGGGCTCCTATGGCTACACCTTC.

The gene calls are TRBV19 and TRBJ1-6; TRBD1 matches 8 bases. The CDR3 has 13 amino acids. Trimming took 9 bases from V and 8 from J; bases not matched to a gene: 6. Germline CDR1 reads LNHDA; CDR2 reads SQIVND (reference sequence). The CDR3 loop reads CASSDRGYSPLHF. The CDR3 nucleotides read TGTGCCAGCTCAGACAGGGGATATTCACCCCTCCACTTT.

The J gene is TRBJ2-7, the V gene TRBV6-5; D is unclear. V lost 6 bases and J 0 bases, leaving 12 bases between the germline ends. The CDR3 loop spans 14 amino acids. The germline gives CDR1 MNHEY, CDR2 SVGAGI. The CDR3 DNA follows: TGTGCCAGCAGGGCGGCCTCCTACTCCTACGAGCAGTACTTC. Residues: CASRAASYSYEQYF.

The chain links TRBV3-1 (or the pseudogene TRBV3-2) to TRBJ2-7; a weak D match, TRBD2 (5 bases). Trimming stripped 0 bases from V and 3 bases from J, with 12 bases between. Germline V CDR1 and CDR2: LGHDT, YNNKEL (reference sequence). CDR3 length: 15 amino acids. This CDR3 is CASSQEGAGVYEQYF. CDR3 sequence (DNA): TGTGCCAGCAGCCAAGAGGGTGCCGGGGTCTACGAGCAGTACTTC.

V is TRBV25-1 and J is TRBJ2-7; D tentatively fits TRBD1 or TRBD2 (5 bases each). V was cut by 8 bases and J by 3 bases, with 8 bases left in between. The CDR3 is 11 residues long. Germline CDR1 reads MGHDK; CDR2 reads SYGVNS. For the CDR3, the DNA is TGTGCCAGCGGGGACGGCTACGAGCAGTACTTC. It is translated as CASGDGYEQYF.

This chain uses TRBV7-9 with TRBJ1-1, with 7 bases aligning to TRBD1. CDR1 and CDR2 from the germline V gene are SEHNR and FQNEAQ (reference sequence). Trimming removed 4 bases from V and 4 bases from J; junction bases left unmatched: 9. The CDR3 is 15 amino acids. The CDR3 sequence is CASSSLGGQGTEAFF. CDR3 DNA: TGTGCCAGCAGCTCTCTAGGGGGCCAGGGCACTGAAGCTTTCTTT. The whole variable domain, remainder taken from reference TRBV7-9 and TRBJ1-1, is DTGVSQNPRHKITKRGQNVTFRCDPISEHNRLYWYRQTLGQGPEFLTYFQNEAQLEKSRLLSDRFSAERPKGSFSTLEIQRTEQGDSAMYLCASSSLGGQGTEAFFGQGTRLTVV.

This sequence joins TRBV7-9 and TRBJ2-7, with a weak D call TRBD1 (7 bases). The length of the CDR3 is 14 residues. V lost 1 base to trimming and J lost 4 bases, with 11 bases between them. Germline values: CDR1 SEHNR, CDR2 FQNEAQ (reference sequence). This chain's CDR3 is CASSLGRGEYEQYF. CDR3 bases: TGTGCCAGCAGCTTAGGCAGGGGGGAATACGAGCAGTACTTC.